This TCR beta chain was obtained from a study of beta chain features in type 1 diabetes. Study-level information: No age, gender or cell yield differences were seen between patients and healthy donors.

Overall study findings and caveats: When Type 1 diabetes patients were examined, their TCRB CDR3s proved moderately but significantly shorter in all four CD4+ subsets. Naive, central memory and Treg TCRB repertoires seemed to resemble each other more closely in patients than they did in healthy donors. Patients with type 1 diabetes carried fewer insertions and had more deletions at their VDJ junctions.

What was sequenced were expressed TCRB transcripts, since all of the isolated RNA had been reverse transcribed. There were 3 million to 4 million reads on average in the naive, central memory and regulatory T cell samples. The protocol was immunoSEQ multiplex PCR, while the TCRdb copy is restricted to in-frame clones and leaves out a portion. The sample lists more than 550,000 clones, more than 12% occurring once. This clone has a handful of counts. Its target is unknown. Other DNA sequences of this sample code for an identical CDR3. This sequence was found in a man younger than 30 with type 1 diabetes. The material sequenced was naive CD4+ T cells from blood.

Here the CDR3 DNA reads TGTGCCAGCAGCGTAGGAGGGCGTAGCTCCTACGAGCAGTACTTC. It yields the protein CASSVGGRSSYEQYF. J is TRBJ2-7 and V is TRBV9, with D possibly TRBD2 on 5 matching bases. This CDR3 has 15 amino acids. The germline V and J ends were trimmed by 0 bases and 0 bases, with 10 bases remaining between them. Germline values: CDR1 SGDLS, CDR2 YYNGEE. The variable domain in full, completed from reference TRBV9 and TRBJ2-7, reads DSGVTQTPKHLITATGQRVTLRCSPRSGDLSVYWYQQSLDQGLQFLIQYYNGEERAKGNILERFSAQQFPDLHSELNLSSLELGDSALYFCASSVGGRSSYEQYFGPGTRLTVT.